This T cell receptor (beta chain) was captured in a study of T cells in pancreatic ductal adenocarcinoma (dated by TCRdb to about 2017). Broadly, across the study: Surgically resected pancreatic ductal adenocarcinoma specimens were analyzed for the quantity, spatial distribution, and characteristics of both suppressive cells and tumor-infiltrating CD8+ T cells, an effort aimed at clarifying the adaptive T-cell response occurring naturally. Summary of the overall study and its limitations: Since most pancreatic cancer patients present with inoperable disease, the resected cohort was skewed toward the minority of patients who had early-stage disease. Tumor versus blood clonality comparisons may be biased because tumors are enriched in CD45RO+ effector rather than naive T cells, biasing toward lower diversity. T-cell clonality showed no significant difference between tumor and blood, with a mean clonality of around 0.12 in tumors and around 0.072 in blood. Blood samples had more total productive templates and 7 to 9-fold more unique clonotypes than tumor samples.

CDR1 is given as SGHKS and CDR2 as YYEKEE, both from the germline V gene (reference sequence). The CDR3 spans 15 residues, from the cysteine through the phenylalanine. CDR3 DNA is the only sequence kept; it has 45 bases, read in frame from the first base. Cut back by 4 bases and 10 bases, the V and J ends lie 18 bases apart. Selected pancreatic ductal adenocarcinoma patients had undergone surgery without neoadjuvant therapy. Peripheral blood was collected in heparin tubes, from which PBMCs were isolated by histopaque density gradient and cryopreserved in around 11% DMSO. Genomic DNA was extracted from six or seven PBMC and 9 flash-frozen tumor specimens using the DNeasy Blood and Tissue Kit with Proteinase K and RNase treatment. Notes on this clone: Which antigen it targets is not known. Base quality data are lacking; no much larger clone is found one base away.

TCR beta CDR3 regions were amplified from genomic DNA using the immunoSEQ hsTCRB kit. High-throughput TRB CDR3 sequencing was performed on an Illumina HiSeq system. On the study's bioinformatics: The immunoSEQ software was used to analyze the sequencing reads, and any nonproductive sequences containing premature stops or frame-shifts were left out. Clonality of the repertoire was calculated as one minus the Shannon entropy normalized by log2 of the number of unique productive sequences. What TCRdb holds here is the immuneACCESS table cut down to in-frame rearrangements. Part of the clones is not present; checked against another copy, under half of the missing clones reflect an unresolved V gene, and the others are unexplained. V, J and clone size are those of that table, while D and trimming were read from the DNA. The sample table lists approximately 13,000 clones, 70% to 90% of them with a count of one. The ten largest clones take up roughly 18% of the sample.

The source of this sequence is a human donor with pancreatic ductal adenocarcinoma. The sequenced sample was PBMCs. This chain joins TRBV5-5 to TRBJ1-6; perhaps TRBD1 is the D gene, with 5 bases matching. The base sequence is TGTGCCAGCAGCACCGACCCCGGGGCCCGGTCACCCCTCCACTTT. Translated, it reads CASSTDPGARSPLHF.